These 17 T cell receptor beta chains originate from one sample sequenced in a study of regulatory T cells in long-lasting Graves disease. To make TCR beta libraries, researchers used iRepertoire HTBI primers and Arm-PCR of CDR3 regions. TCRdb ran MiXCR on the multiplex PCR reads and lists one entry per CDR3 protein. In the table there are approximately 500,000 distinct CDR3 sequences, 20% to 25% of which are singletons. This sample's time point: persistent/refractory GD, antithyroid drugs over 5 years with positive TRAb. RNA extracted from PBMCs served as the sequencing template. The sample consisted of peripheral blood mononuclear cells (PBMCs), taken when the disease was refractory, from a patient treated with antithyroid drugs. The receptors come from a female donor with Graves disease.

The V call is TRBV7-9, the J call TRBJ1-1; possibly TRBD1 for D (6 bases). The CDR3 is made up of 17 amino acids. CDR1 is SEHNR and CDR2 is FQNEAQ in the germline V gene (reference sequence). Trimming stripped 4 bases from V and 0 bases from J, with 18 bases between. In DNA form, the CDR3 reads TGTGCCAGCAGCTCATACAGGGATCCGGTGATGAACACTGAAGCTTTCTTT. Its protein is CASSSYRDPVMNTEAFF.

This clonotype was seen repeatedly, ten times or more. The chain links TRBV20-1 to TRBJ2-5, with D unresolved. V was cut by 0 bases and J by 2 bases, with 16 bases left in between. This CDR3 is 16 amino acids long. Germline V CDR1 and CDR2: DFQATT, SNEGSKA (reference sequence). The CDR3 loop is CSARDVVGVHQETQYF. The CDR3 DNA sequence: TGCAGTGCTAGAGATGTAGTGGGCGTTCATCAAGAGACCCAGTACTTC.

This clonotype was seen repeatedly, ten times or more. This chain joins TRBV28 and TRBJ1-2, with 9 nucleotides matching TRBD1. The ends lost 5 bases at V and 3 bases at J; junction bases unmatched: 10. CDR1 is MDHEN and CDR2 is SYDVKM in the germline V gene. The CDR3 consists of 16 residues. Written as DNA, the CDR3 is TGTGCCAGCAGTCACAATCCGGGACAGGGACACTATGGCTACACCTTC. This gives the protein CASSHNPGQGHYGYTF.

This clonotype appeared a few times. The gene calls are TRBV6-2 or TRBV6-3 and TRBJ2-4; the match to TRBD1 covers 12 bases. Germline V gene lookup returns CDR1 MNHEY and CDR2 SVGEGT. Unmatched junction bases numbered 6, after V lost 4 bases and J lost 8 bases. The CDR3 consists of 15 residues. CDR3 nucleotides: TGTGCCAGCAGTTGGGGGACAGGGGGCGCGGACATTCAGTACTTC. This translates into CASSWGTGGADIQYF.

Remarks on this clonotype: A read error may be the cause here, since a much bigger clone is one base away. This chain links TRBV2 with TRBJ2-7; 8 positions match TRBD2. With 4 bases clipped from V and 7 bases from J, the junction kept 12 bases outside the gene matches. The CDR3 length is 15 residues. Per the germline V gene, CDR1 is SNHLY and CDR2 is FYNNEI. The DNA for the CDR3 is TGTGCCAGCAGTGTCAGCGGGAGTTTGGGAAATGAGCAGTACTTC. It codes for CASSVSGSLGNEQYF. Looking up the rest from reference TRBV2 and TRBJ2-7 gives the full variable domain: EPEVTQTPSHQVTQMGQEVILRCVPISNHLYFYWYRQILGQKVEFLVSFYNNEISEKSEIFDDQFSVERPDGSNFTLKIRSTKLEDSAMYFCASSVSGSLGNEQYFGPGTRLTVT.

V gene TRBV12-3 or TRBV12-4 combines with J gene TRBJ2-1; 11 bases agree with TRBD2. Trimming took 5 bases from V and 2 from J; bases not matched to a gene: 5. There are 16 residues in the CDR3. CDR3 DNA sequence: TGTGCCAGCAGTGGGACTAGCGGAGGGCCCTACAATGAGCAGTTCTTC. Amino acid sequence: CASSGTSGGPYNEQFF.

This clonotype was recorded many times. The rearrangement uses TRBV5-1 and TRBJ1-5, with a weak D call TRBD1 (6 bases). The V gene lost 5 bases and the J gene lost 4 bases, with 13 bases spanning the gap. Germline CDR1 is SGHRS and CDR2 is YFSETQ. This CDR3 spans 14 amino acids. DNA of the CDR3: TGCGCCAGCAGGCTGGACAGCGAGAATCAGCCCCAGCATTTT. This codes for CASRLDSENQPQHF. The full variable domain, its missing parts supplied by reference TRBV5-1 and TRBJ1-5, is KAGVTQTPRYLIKTRGQQVTLSCSPISGHRSVSWYQQTPGQGLQFLFEYFSETQRNKGNFPGRFSGRQFSNSRSEMNVSTLELGDSALYLCASRLDSENQPQHFGDGTRLSIL.

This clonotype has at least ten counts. Written as DNA, the CDR3 is TGTGCCAGCAGCCCCCCCTACTCACCCCTCCACTTT. It is translated as CASSPPYSPLHF. The chain is built from TRBV7-2 and TRBJ1-6; D gene unclear. Trimming stripped 5 bases from V and 10 bases from J, with 9 bases between. The CDR3 runs 12 residues. Germline assignment: CDR1 SGHTA and CDR2 FQGNSA.

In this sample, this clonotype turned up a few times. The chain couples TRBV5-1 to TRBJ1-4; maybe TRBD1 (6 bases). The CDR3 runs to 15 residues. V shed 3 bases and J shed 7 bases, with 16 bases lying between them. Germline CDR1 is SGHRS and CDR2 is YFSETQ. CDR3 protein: CASSSHRAEGEKLFF. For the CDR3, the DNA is TGCGCCAGCAGCTCACACAGGGCAGAAGGTGAAAAACTGTTTTTT.

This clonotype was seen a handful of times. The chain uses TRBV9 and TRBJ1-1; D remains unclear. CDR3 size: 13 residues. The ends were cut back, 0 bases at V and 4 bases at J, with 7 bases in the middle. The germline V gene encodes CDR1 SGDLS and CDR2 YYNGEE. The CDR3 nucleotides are TGTGCCAGCAGCGTAGCCCGGGGCACTGAAGCTTTCTTT. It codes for CASSVARGTEAFF.

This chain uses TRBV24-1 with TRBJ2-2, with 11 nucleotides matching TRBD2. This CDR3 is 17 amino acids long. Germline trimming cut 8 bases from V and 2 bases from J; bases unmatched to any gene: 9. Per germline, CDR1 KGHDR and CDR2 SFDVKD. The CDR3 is CATNRTSGSINTGELFF. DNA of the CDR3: TGTGCCACCAACCGAACTAGCGGGAGTATTAACACCGGGGAGCTGTTTTTT.

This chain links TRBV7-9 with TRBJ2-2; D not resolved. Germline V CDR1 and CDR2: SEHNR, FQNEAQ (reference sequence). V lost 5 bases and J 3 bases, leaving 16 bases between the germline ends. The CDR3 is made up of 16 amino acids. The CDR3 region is CASSHSLGMDTGELFF. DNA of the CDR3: TGTGCCAGCAGCCATAGCCTAGGGATGGACACCGGGGAGCTGTTTTTT.

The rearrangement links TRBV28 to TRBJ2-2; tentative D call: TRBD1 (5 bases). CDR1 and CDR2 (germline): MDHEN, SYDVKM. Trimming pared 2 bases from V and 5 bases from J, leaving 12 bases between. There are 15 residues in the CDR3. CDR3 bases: TGTGCCAGCAGTTTACAGGGAAGTGTTACCGGGGAGCTGTTTTTT. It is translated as CASSLQGSVTGELFF.

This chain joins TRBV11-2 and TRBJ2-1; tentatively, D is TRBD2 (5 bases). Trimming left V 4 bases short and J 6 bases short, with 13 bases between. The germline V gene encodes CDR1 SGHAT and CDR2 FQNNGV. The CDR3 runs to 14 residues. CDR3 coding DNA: TGTGCCAGCAGCTCCCTGAGGAGGTTCAATGAGCAGTTCTTC. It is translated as CASSSLRRFNEQFF.

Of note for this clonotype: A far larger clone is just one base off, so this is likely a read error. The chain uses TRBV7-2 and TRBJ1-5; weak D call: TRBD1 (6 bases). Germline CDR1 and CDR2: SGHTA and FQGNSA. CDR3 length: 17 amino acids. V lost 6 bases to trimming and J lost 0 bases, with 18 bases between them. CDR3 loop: CASRSFGGGRSNQPQHF. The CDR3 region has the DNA TGTGCCAGCAGAAGTTTTGGCGGGGGGCGTAGCAATCAGCCCCAGCATTTT.

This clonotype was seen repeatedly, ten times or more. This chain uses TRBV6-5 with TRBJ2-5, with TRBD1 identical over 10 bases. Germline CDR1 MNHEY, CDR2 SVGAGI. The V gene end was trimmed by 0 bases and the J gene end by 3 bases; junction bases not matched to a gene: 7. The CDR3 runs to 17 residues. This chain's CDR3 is CASSYSLGQGTEETQYF. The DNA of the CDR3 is TGTGCCAGCAGTTACTCGCTGGGACAGGGGACAGAAGAGACCCAGTACTTC.

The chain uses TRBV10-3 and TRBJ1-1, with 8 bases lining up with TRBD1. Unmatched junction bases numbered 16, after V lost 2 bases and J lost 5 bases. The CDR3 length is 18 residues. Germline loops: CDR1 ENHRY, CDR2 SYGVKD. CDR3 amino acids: CAISEGWDRHKDATEAFF. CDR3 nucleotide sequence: TGTGCCATCAGTGAGGGGTGGGACAGGCACAAGGATGCGACTGAAGCTTTCTTT.